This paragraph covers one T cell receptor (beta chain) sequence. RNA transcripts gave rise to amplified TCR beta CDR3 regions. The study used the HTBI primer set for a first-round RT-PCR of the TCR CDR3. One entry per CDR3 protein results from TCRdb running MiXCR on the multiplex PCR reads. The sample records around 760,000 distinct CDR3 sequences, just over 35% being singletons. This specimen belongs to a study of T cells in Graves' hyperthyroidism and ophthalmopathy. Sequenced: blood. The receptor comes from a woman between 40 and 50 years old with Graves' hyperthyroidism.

Here the CDR3 reads CSARPTGAFEAFF. The CDR3 nucleotides are TGCAGTGCTAGACCGACAGGAGCGTTTGAAGCTTTCTTT. The chain carries TRBV20-1 and TRBJ1-1; TRBD1 is a possible D gene (6 bases). V dropped 2 bases and J dropped 7 bases, with 14 bases sitting between them. The CDR3 is 13 residues long. CDR1 and CDR2 from the germline V gene are DFQATT and SNEGSKA (reference sequence).